One sample yielded the 27 T cell receptor beta chains listed below, sequenced in a study of blood T cell repertoires in COVID-19 (dated by TCRdb to about 2020). Libraries were made using the immunoSEQ multiplex PCR assay. TCRdb took over this immuneACCESS table, retaining in-frame rearrangements with V and J assigned. Such tables are incomplete; in checked studies, under half of the missing clones stem from an unresolved V gene, and the remainder is unexplained. For this sample the table gives approximately 230,000 clones, of which around nine tenths were detected only once. The ten top clones hold roughly 15% of the sample. Sequenced sample: PBMCs or T cells enriched from blood (not recorded which). The receptors shown here come from a woman aged 45 to 65 with acute COVID-19.

The chain recombines TRBV6-7 with TRBJ2-6; TRBD1 matches at 7 bases. TRBV6-7 is an ORF, with its function uncertain. Germline trimming cut 3 bases from V and 1 base from J; bases unmatched to any gene: 9. CDR3 length: 18 residues. The CDR3 sequence: CASSYPGQKASGANVLTF. In DNA, the CDR3 is TGTGCCAGCAGTTATCCGGGACAGAAGGCTTCTGGGGCCAACGTCCTGACTTTC.

This CDR3 reads CASRPVSNQPQHF. Here the CDR3 DNA reads TGTGCCAGCCGTCCGGTTAGCAATCAGCCCCAGCATTTT. The chain recombines TRBV27 with TRBJ1-5; D is unclear. This CDR3 has 13 amino acids. V gave up 8 bases and J gave up 0 bases, with 8 bases separating them. CDR1 is MNHEY and CDR2 is SMNVEV in the germline V gene (reference sequence).

This chain connects TRBV7-2 to TRBJ1-3; TRBD1 might be the D (6 bases). Germline values: CDR1 SGHTA, CDR2 FQGNSA. The CDR3 extends over 13 amino acids. V lost 5 bases, J lost 8 bases, and 13 bases lay in between. Written as DNA, the CDR3 is TGTGCCAGCAGCCCGGGGACAATGGACACCATATATTTT. Amino acid sequence: CASSPGTMDTIYF.

J is TRBJ2-7 and V is TRBV19, with a weak D call TRBD2 (5 bases). Trimming stripped 4 bases from V and 3 bases from J, with 10 bases between. The germline gives CDR1 LNHDA, CDR2 SQIVND (reference sequence). CDR3 length equals 13 residues. For the CDR3, the DNA is TGTGCCAGTAGTAACTTGGCGGGCTACGAGCAGTACTTC. Protein: CASSNLAGYEQYF.

The chain has TRBV3-1 (or the pseudogene TRBV3-2) and TRBJ2-7; D is uncertain. V was pared by 0 bases and J by 2 bases, with 8 bases between. The CDR3 consists of 14 residues. The germline gives CDR1 LGHDT, CDR2 YNNKEL (reference sequence). The CDR3 reads CASSQEYSTYEQYF. DNA for the CDR3: TGTGCCAGCAGCCAAGAGTACAGTACCTACGAGCAGTACTTC.

There are a few counts of this clone. This chain joins TRBV30 and TRBJ1-5, with D perhaps matching TRBD1 (6 bases). CDR1 is GTSNPN and CDR2 is SVGIG in the germline V gene (reference sequence). V gave up 2 bases and J gave up 4 bases, with 9 bases separating them. This CDR3 has 13 residues. In DNA form, the CDR3 reads TGTGCCTGGAGTAATAGGGGGAATCAGCCCCAGCATTTT. The encoded protein is CAWSNRGNQPQHF.

Concerning this clone itself: An end of the junction differs from the germline gene, which may be a read error. The genes are TRBV3-1 (or the pseudogene TRBV3-2) and TRBJ2-1; D gene ambiguous. CDR3 length equals 12 residues. Germline loops: CDR1 LGHDT, CDR2 YNNKEL (reference sequence). CDR3 nucleotide sequence: TGTGCCAGCAGCCAAAGTAACAGCCGTTTTCTCTTC. Its protein is CASSQSNSRFLF.

This clone was found a few times. The chain has TRBV19 and TRBJ1-5; no clear D gene. CDR1 and CDR2 (germline): LNHDA, SQIVND (reference sequence). Deletions cut 10 bases from V and 1 base from J, with 8 bases between. The CDR3 has 12 amino acids. This CDR3 is CATRQSNQPQHF. CDR3 in DNA: TGTGCCACCAGACAAAGCAATCAGCCCCAGCATTTT.

Comments on this clone: One junction end disagrees with the germline gene, perhaps due to a read error. V and J are TRBV20-1 and TRBJ2-7; TRBD1 matches 9 bases. Per germline, CDR1 DFQATT and CDR2 SNEGSKA (reference sequence). The CDR3 loop spans 11 amino acids. The CDR3: CSARGGQGTTF. In nucleotides, the CDR3 is TGCAGTGCTAGAGGGGGACAGGGTACTACCTTC.

This chain joins TRBV7-9 and TRBJ2-7; 7 bases map to TRBD2. CDR1 SEHNR and CDR2 FQNEAQ come from the germline V gene (reference sequence). The CDR3 is made up of 15 amino acids. Unmatched junction bases numbered 7, after V lost 3 bases and J lost 2 bases. As DNA, the CDR3 is TGTGCCAGCAGCTTGGGGCTAGCGGTCCCCTACGAGCAGTACTTC. It is translated as CASSLGLAVPYEQYF.

This clone has only one observation. V usage is TRBV5-4 and J usage is TRBJ2-3; 8 nucleotides match TRBD2. J gave up 0 bases and V 4 bases, and 7 bases lay outside the gene matches. The CDR3 spans 16 residues. Germline V gene sequence: CDR1 SGHNT, CDR2 YYREEE (reference sequence). The CDR3 DNA reads as TGTGCCAGCAGCCAAGGACTAGCTCTTAGCACAGATACGCAGTATTTT. Encoded protein: CASSQGLALSTDTQYF.

The V and J genes are TRBV9 and TRBJ2-2; perhaps TRBD2 as D (5 bases). Germline assignment: CDR1 SGDLS and CDR2 YYNGEE. Trimming shortened V by 3 bases and J by 6 bases, and 15 bases separated the two germline ends. CDR3 length equals 15 residues. CDR3 region: CASSEDVASSGELFF. The CDR3 DNA reads TGTGCCAGCAGCGAGGACGTAGCGTCTTCCGGGGAGCTGTTTTTT. Full variable domain (missing parts from reference TRBV9 and TRBJ2-2): DSGVTQTPKHLITATGQRVTLRCSPRSGDLSVYWYQQSLDQGLQFLIQYYNGEERAKGNILERFSAQQFPDLHSELNLSSLELGDSALYFCASSEDVASSGELFFGEGSRLTVL.

The CDR3 region has the DNA TGTGCCAGCAGTCCCGAGGACAGCGATAATTCACCCCTCCACTTT. Protein: CASSPEDSDNSPLHF. The chain recombines TRBV27 with TRBJ1-6; a possible D gene is TRBD1 (6 bases). Germline V gene data show CDR1 as MNHEY and CDR2 as SMNVEV (reference sequence). The CDR3 runs to 15 residues. V shed 5 bases and J shed 5 bases, with 13 bases lying between them.

V is TRBV7-9 and J is TRBJ2-5, with 8 bases aligning to TRBD2. Germline CDR1 reads SEHNR; CDR2 reads FQNEAQ (reference sequence). The CDR3 extends over 14 amino acids. V dropped 4 bases and J dropped 5; count of bases not matched to a gene: 6. Here the CDR3 reads CASSSLGGEETQYF. As DNA, the CDR3 is TGTGCCAGCAGCTCCCTCGGGGGGGAGGAGACCCAGTACTTC.

The CDR3 loop reads CASSAGTGTYEQYF. CDR3 DNA: TGTGCCAGCAGCGCTGGGACAGGGACCTACGAGCAGTACTTC. This chain uses TRBV9 with TRBJ2-7; 9 bases map to TRBD1. Unmatched junction bases numbered 3, after V lost 3 bases and J lost 2 bases. The CDR3 has 14 amino acids. Germline CDR1 and CDR2: SGDLS and YYNGEE.

The genes are TRBV27 and TRBJ2-3; D perhaps matches TRBD1 (5 bases). The germline V and J ends were trimmed by 0 bases and 4 bases, with 17 bases remaining between them. The length of the CDR3 is 17 residues. Germline V gives CDR1 MNHEY, CDR2 SMNVEV (reference sequence). This CDR3 is CASSLSRLRQGPDTQYF. CDR3 DNA: TGTGCCAGCAGTTTATCCCGACTGAGGCAGGGCCCAGATACGCAGTATTTT.

The chain couples TRBV18 to TRBJ2-7; TRBD2 matches 11 bases. The germline V gene has CDR1 KGHSH and CDR2 LQKENI. V was clipped by 2 bases and J by 5 bases; unmatched bases: 8. There are 16 residues in the CDR3. CDR3 region: CASSPITSGSGNEQYF. The CDR3 DNA reads as TGTGCCAGCTCACCAATAACTAGCGGGAGTGGAAACGAGCAGTACTTC. Full variable domain (remainder filled in from reference TRBV18 and TRBJ2-7): NAGVMQNPRHLVRRRGQEARLRCSPMKGHSHVYWYRQLPEEGLKFMVYLQKENIIDESGMPKERFSAEFPKEGPSILRIQQVVRGDSAAYFCASSPITSGSGNEQYFGPGTRLTVT.

This clone occurred once. CDR3 coding DNA: TGTGCCAGCAGCCAAGGGGGGCTAGCGGGAGTGCGGGGCCAAGAGACCCAGTACTTC. Its translation: CASSQGGLAGVRGQETQYF. J is TRBJ2-5 and V is TRBV3-1 (or the pseudogene TRBV3-2); 10 bases align to TRBD2. The CDR3 has 19 residues. V lost 1 base to trimming and J lost 1 base; unmatched junction nucleotides: 12. Germline V lookup: CDR1 LGHDT, CDR2 YNNKEL (reference sequence).

This chain joins TRBV4-1 and TRBJ2-1, with D uncertain. V was clipped by 2 bases and J by 6 bases, with 17 bases between them. Germline CDR1 MGHRA, CDR2 YSYEKL. This CDR3 is built from 16 residues. CDR3 nucleotide sequence: TGCGCCAGCAGCCAACAGGTGAGAATAGACGGCAATGAGCAGTTCTTC. Protein sequence: CASSQQVRIDGNEQFF.

V is TRBV4-2 and J is TRBJ2-7, with 8 bases identical to TRBD2. The CDR3 consists of 17 residues. The germline V gene encodes CDR1 LGHNA and CDR2 YNFKEQ. With 1 base clipped from V and 1 base from J, the junction kept 9 bases outside the gene matches. The CDR3 nucleotides read TGTGCCAGCAGCCAAGCCTCCACGGGCGGGAGGTCCTACGAGCAGTACTTC. It encodes CASSQASTGGRSYEQYF.

V is TRBV18 and J is TRBJ1-1, with D possibly matching TRBD1 (6 bases). CDR1 and CDR2 (germline): KGHSH, LQKENI. CDR3 length: 14 amino acids. Trimming left V 3 bases short and J 1 base short, with 9 bases between. The CDR3 DNA is TGTGCCAGCTCACCGGGGGCGGGGAACACTGAAGCTTTCTTT. It specifies CASSPGAGNTEAFF. The full variable domain, rest sourced from reference TRBV18 and TRBJ1-1, is NAGVMQNPRHLVRRRGQEARLRCSPMKGHSHVYWYRQLPEEGLKFMVYLQKENIIDESGMPKERFSAEFPKEGPSILRIQQVVRGDSAAYFCASSPGAGNTEAFFGQGTRLTVV.

The chain uses TRBV18 and TRBJ2-5; TRBD1 agrees at 8 bases. V shed 1 base, J shed 10 bases, and the junction held 11 bases outside the gene matches. The CDR3 is 15 residues long. Germline-derived CDR1 and CDR2 are KGHSH and LQKENI. DNA for the CDR3: TGTGCCAGCTCACCACTTGGGAAAGTGACAGGGGACCAGTACTTC. Protein sequence: CASSPLGKVTGDQYF. Full variable domain (missing parts from reference TRBV18 and TRBJ2-5): NAGVMQNPRHLVRRRGQEARLRCSPMKGHSHVYWYRQLPEEGLKFMVYLQKENIIDESGMPKERFSAEFPKEGPSILRIQQVVRGDSAAYFCASSPLGKVTGDQYFGPGTRLLVL.

V is TRBV27 and J is TRBJ1-1; 7 positions agree with TRBD1. The CDR3 is made up of 13 amino acids. The ends lost 6 bases at V and 5 bases at J; junction bases unmatched: 6. From germline, CDR1 is MNHEY and CDR2 SMNVEV (reference sequence). CDR3 sequence reads: CASSGRGLTEAFF. CDR3 nucleotide sequence: TGTGCCAGCAGCGGCAGGGGGTTGACTGAAGCTTTCTTT.

The V and J genes are TRBV11-2 and TRBJ2-7; 8 nucleotides match TRBD2. Germline V lookup: CDR1 SGHAT, CDR2 FQNNGV. The V and J ends lost 6 bases and 2 bases, in that order; junction bases with no gene match: 12. This CDR3 has 16 amino acids. CDR3 region: CASRRGGFTSTYEQYF. The CDR3 DNA is TGTGCCAGCAGACGGGGGGGGTTTACTAGTACCTACGAGCAGTACTTC. Combining the CDR3 with reference TRBV11-2 and TRBJ2-7 gives the whole variable domain EAGVAQSPRYKIIEKRQSVAFWCNPISGHATLYWYQQILGQGPKLLIQFQNNGVVDDSQLPKDRFSAERLKGVDSTLKIQPAKLEDSAVYLCASRRGGFTSTYEQYFGPGTRLTVT.

J is TRBJ1-2 and V is TRBV30, with no clear D. In germline, CDR1 is GTSNPN, CDR2 SVGIG (reference sequence). There are 13 residues in the CDR3. Trimming stripped 1 base from V and 9 bases from J, with 15 bases between. CDR3 DNA: TGTGCCTGGAGTGACGGTTACAAAGCGCGCTACACCTTC. Translation: CAWSDGYKARYTF. Combining the CDR3 with reference TRBV30 and TRBJ1-2 gives the whole variable domain SQTIHQWPATLVQPVGSPLSLECTVEGTSNPNLYWYRQAAGRGLQLLFYSVGIGQISSEVPQNLSASRPQDRQFILSSKKLLLSDSGFYLCAWSDGYKARYTFGSGTRLTVV.

V gene TRBV19 combines with J gene TRBJ2-3; TRBD2 aligns across 10 bases. Germline-derived CDR1 and CDR2 are LNHDA and SQIVND (reference sequence). V was clipped by 6 bases and J by 1 base; unmatched bases: 4. The CDR3 loop spans 15 amino acids. In nucleotides, the CDR3 is TGTGCCAGTAGGCGGCTAGCGGGAGGCACAGATACGCAGTATTTT. Its translation is CASRRLAGGTDTQYF.

This rearrangement joins TRBV7-6 to TRBJ2-7, with TRBD1 as a possible D gene (6 bases). This CDR3 is built from 17 residues. Germline CDR1 is SGHVS and CDR2 is FNYEAQ. The V end lost 1 base, the J end lost 2 bases, and 18 bases lay between the germline ends. CDR3 protein: CASSLDLVTGDTYEQYF. In DNA form, the CDR3 reads TGTGCCAGCAGCTTAGATCTTGTGACAGGCGATACCTACGAGCAGTACTTC. The complete variable domain, with remaining parts taken from reference TRBV7-6 and TRBJ2-7, reads GAGVSQSPRYKVTKRGQDVALRCDPISGHVSLYWYRQALGQGPEFLTYFNYEAQQDKSGLPNDRFSAERPEGSISTLTIQRTEQRDSAMYRCASSLDLVTGDTYEQYFGPGTRLTVT.